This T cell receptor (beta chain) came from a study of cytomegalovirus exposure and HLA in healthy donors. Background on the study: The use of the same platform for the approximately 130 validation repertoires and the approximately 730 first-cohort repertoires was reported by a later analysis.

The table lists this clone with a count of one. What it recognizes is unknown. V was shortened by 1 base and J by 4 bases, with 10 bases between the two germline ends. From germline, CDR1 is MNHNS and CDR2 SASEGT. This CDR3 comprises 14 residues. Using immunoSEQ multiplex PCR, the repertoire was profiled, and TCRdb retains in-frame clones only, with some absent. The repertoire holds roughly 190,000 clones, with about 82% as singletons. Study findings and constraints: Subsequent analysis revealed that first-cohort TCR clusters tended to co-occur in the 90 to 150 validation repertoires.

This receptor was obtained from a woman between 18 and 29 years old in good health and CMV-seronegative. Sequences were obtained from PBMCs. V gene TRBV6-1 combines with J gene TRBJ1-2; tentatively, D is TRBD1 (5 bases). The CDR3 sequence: CASSEGGIGYGYTF. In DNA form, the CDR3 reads TGTGCCAGCAGTGAAGGGGGCATCGGCTATGGCTACACCTTC.